A selection of T cell receptor beta chains follows, all from one sample in a study of breast tumors, draining lymph nodes, adjacent tissues. TCRdb used MiXCR to reprocess the multiplex PCR reads, holding one entry per CDR3 protein. This sample has about 130,000 distinct CDR3 sequences; just under 20% occur once, and the top ten carry 3.5% to 4.5%. Sequenced sample: axillary lymph node tissue. These receptors all come from a female donor with breast cancer. Some clones in this sample may be carry-over from other donors' samples. Each CDR3 is given with its conserved first and last residue. The D gene is left open where the match is weak. Size is omitted from some rows. Given values are once, few, many or a class for expanded clones.

>TRBJ2-5|.|.|TRBV18
TGTGCCAGCTCCCGCCAGGGGGAGGCCCAGTACTTC
CASSRQGEAQYF
>TRBJ2-3|TRBD2|many|TRBV19
TGTGCCAGTAGTAGGCGACTAGCGGGAGTAGGTTCAGATACGCAGTATTTT
CASSRRLAGVGSDTQYF
>TRBJ1-2|.|once|TRBV28
TGTGCCAGCATCCCGGGGATCTATGGCTACACCTTC
CASIPGIYGYTF
>TRBJ2-3|.|.|TRBV9
TGTGCCAGCAGCGGCGGGACGGTTAGCACAGATACGCAGTATTTT
CASSGGTVSTDTQYF
>TRBJ1-2|.|many|TRBV24-1
TGTGCCACCAGTGATCGATTGCAGGGCGGCTACACCTTC
CATSDRLQGGYTF
>TRBJ2-1|.|many|TRBV5-1
TGCGCCAGCAGCGTAGCGGAATTAGTTTACAATGAGCAGTTCTTC
CASSVAELVYNEQFF
>TRBJ1-4|TRBD1|many|TRBV5-4
TGTGCCAGCAGCGCGGGACAGGGTTGGGATGAAAAACTGTTTTTT
CASSAGQGWDEKLFF
>TRBJ2-5|TRBD1|few|TRBV5-4
TGTGCCAGCAGCATAACAGGGGTGGGAGAGACCCAGTACTTC
CASSITGVGETQYF
>TRBJ2-3|.|many|TRBV9
TGTGCCAGCGCCCAGACAGATACGCAGTATTTT
CASAQTDTQYF
>TRBJ2-7|TRBD2|many|TRBV5-1
TGCGCCAGCAGCGCCACCGGGACTAGCGCCGAGCAGTACTTC
CASSATGTSAEQYF
>TRBJ2-1|TRBD2|.|TRBV15
TGTGCCACCAGCCCTAGCGGTGGAGGCACCTACAATGAGCAGTTCTTC
CATSPSGGGTYNEQFF
>TRBJ2-4|.|.|TRBV20-1
TGCAGTGCTAGGAAGGGGGGGGAGGGGGCCAAAAACATTCAGTACTTC
CSARKGGEGAKNIQYF
>TRBJ2-7|TRBD2|.|TRBV15
TGTGCCACCAGCAGGGGGGGGGGAAGCTACGAGCAGTACTTC
CATSRGGGSYEQYF
>TRBJ2-3|TRBD2|many|TRBV9
TGTGCCAGCAGCGGTCGCGGGAGAACAGATACGCAGTATTTT
CASSGRGRTDTQYF
>TRBJ2-3|.|many|TRBV10-3
TGTGCCATCAGTGGCCAATTGAGGGATACGCAGTATTTT
CAISGQLRDTQYF
>TRBJ2-1|TRBD2|.|TRBV20-1
TGCAGTGCTATTGGGTTTAGCGGGAGCTCCTACAATCAGCAGTTCTTC
CSAIGFSGSSYNQQFF
>TRBJ2-6|.|few|TRBV7-9
TGTGCCAGCAGCTTAGAGGTGGGGGTGGGCTCTGGGGCCAACGTCCTGACTTTC
CASSLEVGVGSGANVLTF
>TRBJ2-3|.|many|TRBV5-1
TGCGCCAGCAGGAATATAGCGGTAACAACAGATACGCAGTATTTT
CASRNIAVTTDTQYF
>TRBJ2-3|.|.|TRBV27
TGTGCCAGCAGTAGTGGAAGGTGGCAAGATACGCAGTATTTT
CASSSGRWQDTQYF
>TRBJ1-4|TRBD1|many|TRBV19
TGTGCCAGTAGTTTGCGGGACAGGGGTCTCGGCGGCCGTGAAAAACTGTTTTTT
CASSLRDRGLGGREKLFF